This is a list of T cell receptor beta chains from one sample in a study of CD8+ T cells in alopecia areata. Measured with immunoSEQ multiplex PCR; TCRdb has only the in-frame clones, and not every one. In the table there are 200,000 or so clones, about 53% of which are singletons. Sequenced here: CD4+ T cells sorted from blood, sampled at week 0. These receptors were collected from a human donor with alopecia areata. The CDR3 runs from the conserved cysteine through the conserved F or W. D genes are given only for firm matches. The size entry is marked missing in some rows and otherwise reads once, few, many or a size class.

CDR3nt: TGCGCCAGCAGCCCCCGAGGGACCGTCAACACTGAAGCTTTCTTT; CDR3aa: CASSPRGTVNTEAFF; d_gene: .; abundance: .; j_gene: TRBJ1-1; v_gene: TRBV5-1
CDR3nt: TGCAGCGCAAGGGACAGGGGCCACGAGCAGTACTTC; CDR3aa: CSARDRGHEQYF; d_gene: TRBD1; abundance: .; j_gene: TRBJ2-7; v_gene: TRBV29-1
CDR3nt: TGTGCCAGCAGCCACAGGGGGGCTGCAACTAATGAAAAACTGTTTTTT; CDR3aa: CASSHRGAATNEKLFF; d_gene: TRBD1; abundance: .; j_gene: TRBJ1-4; v_gene: TRBV4-2
CDR3nt: TGCAGCGTTGAAGGACGGGACTCTGGAAACACCATATATTTT; CDR3aa: CSVEGRDSGNTIYF; d_gene: .; abundance: few; j_gene: TRBJ1-3; v_gene: TRBV29-1
CDR3nt: TGTGCCAGCACTACTAGCCCCACAGATACGCAGTATTTT; CDR3aa: CASTTSPTDTQYF; d_gene: .; abundance: .; j_gene: TRBJ2-3; v_gene: TRBV6-1
CDR3nt: TGTGCCAGCAGCCCGCAGGGGGGTAATTCACCCCTCCACTTT; CDR3aa: CASSPQGGNSPLHF; d_gene: TRBD1; abundance: .; j_gene: TRBJ1-6; v_gene: TRBV7-9
CDR3nt: TGTGCCAGCAGTGAAGGAGGGGATGAGCAGTTCTTC; CDR3aa: CASSEGGDEQFF; d_gene: .; abundance: few; j_gene: TRBJ2-1; v_gene: TRBV25-1
CDR3nt: TGTGCCAGCGGCGACCACGGGAGGGCCTTAGAGCAGTACTTC; CDR3aa: CASGDHGRALEQYF; d_gene: TRBD2; abundance: once; j_gene: TRBJ2-7; v_gene: TRBV7-9
CDR3nt: TGCAGCGTTGAAGGCTGGCTTGAGGGAAACGAGCAGTACTTC; CDR3aa: CSVEGWLEGNEQYF; d_gene: .; abundance: .; j_gene: TRBJ2-7; v_gene: TRBV29-1
CDR3nt: TGTGCCAGCAGCCTGGGACTAGCGGGGGGATCTAGCACAGATACGCAGTATTTT; CDR3aa: CASSLGLAGGSSTDTQYF; d_gene: TRBD2; abundance: few; j_gene: TRBJ2-3; v_gene: TRBV5-5
CDR3nt: TGCGCCAGCAGCCAAGGGCCCTACGAGCAGTACTTC; CDR3aa: CASSQGPYEQYF; d_gene: .; abundance: once; j_gene: TRBJ2-7; v_gene: TRBV4-1
CDR3nt: TGTGCCTGGAGTGTACATATGGGCAATCAGCCCCAGCATTTT; CDR3aa: CAWSVHMGNQPQHF; d_gene: .; abundance: .; j_gene: TRBJ1-5; v_gene: TRBV30
CDR3nt: TGTGCCAGCAGCCAATCTCGGTGGACCCAGTACTTC; CDR3aa: CASSQSRWTQYF; d_gene: .; abundance: few; j_gene: TRBJ2-5; v_gene: TRBV14
CDR3nt: TGTGCCAGCAGAGACAGGGCGGCGAATGGCTACACCTTC; CDR3aa: CASRDRAANGYTF; d_gene: TRBD1; abundance: once; j_gene: TRBJ1-2; v_gene: TRBV6-5
CDR3nt: TGCGCCAGCAGCGGGACAGGGCCTGCCTACGAGCAGTACTTC; CDR3aa: CASSGTGPAYEQYF; d_gene: TRBD1; abundance: .; j_gene: TRBJ2-7; v_gene: TRBV4-1
CDR3nt: TGTGCCAGCAGCCCCCCGGGAAGGGCGGACAGCGAGCAGTACTTC; CDR3aa: CASSPPGRADSEQYF; d_gene: .; abundance: once; j_gene: TRBJ2-7; v_gene: TRBV11-2
CDR3nt: TGTGCCAGCAGCACCACAGATACGCAGTATTTT; CDR3aa: CASSTTDTQYF; d_gene: .; abundance: .; j_gene: TRBJ2-3; v_gene: TRBV7-9
CDR3nt: TGCAGTGCTTACCTGGGGGAGACCCAGTACTTC; CDR3aa: CSAYLGETQYF; d_gene: .; abundance: .; j_gene: TRBJ2-5; v_gene: TRBV20-1
CDR3nt: TGTGCCTGGAGTGTAAGGGGTTTGGGGGAGCAGTACTTC; CDR3aa: CAWSVRGLGEQYF; d_gene: .; abundance: .; j_gene: TRBJ2-7; v_gene: TRBV30
CDR3nt: TGTGCCAGCAGCTCGACAGGGCAAGAGACCCAGTACTTC; CDR3aa: CASSSTGQETQYF; d_gene: TRBD1; abundance: .; j_gene: TRBJ2-5; v_gene: TRBV7-9
CDR3nt: TGTGCCTGGAGTCCCCTCCCGGCCGTGGGTTCCACAGATACGCAGTATTTT; CDR3aa: CAWSPLPAVGSTDTQYF; d_gene: .; abundance: .; j_gene: TRBJ2-3; v_gene: TRBV30
CDR3nt: TGCAGCGTTGAGGAGAGGGCGAGCACAGATACGCAGTATTTT; CDR3aa: CSVEERASTDTQYF; d_gene: .; abundance: .; j_gene: TRBJ2-3; v_gene: TRBV29-1
CDR3nt: TGTGCCAGCAGGCAGACAGTGAACACTGAAGCTTTCTTT; CDR3aa: CASRQTVNTEAFF; d_gene: .; abundance: few; j_gene: TRBJ1-1; v_gene: TRBV11-2
CDR3nt: TGTGCCGGGATACCACGGGCCACCGGGGAGCTGTTTTTT; CDR3aa: CAGIPRATGELFF; d_gene: .; abundance: few; j_gene: TRBJ2-2; v_gene: TRBV30
CDR3nt: TGCGCCAGCAGCTGGGCGACTAGCGGGGGGCCTCAAAACATTCAGTACTTC; CDR3aa: CASSWATSGGPQNIQYF; d_gene: TRBD2; abundance: .; j_gene: TRBJ2-4; v_gene: TRBV5-1
CDR3nt: TGTGCCAGCAGTTATAGAGGCGGGTACGAGCAGTACTTC; CDR3aa: CASSYRGGYEQYF; d_gene: .; abundance: .; j_gene: TRBJ2-7; v_gene: TRBV6-5